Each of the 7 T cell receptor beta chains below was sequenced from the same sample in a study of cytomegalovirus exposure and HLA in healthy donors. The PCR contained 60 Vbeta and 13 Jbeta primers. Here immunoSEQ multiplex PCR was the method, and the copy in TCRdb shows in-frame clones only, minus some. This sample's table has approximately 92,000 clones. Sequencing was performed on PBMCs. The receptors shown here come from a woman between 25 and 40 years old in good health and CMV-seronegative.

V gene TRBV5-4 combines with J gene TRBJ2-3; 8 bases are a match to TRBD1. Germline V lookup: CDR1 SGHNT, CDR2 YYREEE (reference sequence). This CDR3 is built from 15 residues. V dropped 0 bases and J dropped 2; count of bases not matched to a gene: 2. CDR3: CASSLVTGATDTQYF. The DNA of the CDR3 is TGTGCCAGCAGCTTGGTGACAGGGGCCACAGATACGCAGTATTTT. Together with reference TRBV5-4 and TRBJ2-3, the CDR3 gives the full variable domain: ETGVTQSPTHLIKTRGQQVTLRCSSQSGHNTVSWYQQALGQGPQFIFQYYREEENGRGNFPPRFSGLQFPNYSSELNVNALELDDSALYLCASSLVTGATDTQYFGPGTRLTVL.

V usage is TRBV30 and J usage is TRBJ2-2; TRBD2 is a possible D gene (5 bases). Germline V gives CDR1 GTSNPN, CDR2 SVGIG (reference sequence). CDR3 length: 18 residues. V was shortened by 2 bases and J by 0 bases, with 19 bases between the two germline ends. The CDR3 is CAWSRLSGITANTGELFF. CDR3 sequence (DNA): TGTGCCTGGAGTCGCCTTTCGGGAATAACAGCGAACACCGGGGAGCTGTTTTTT. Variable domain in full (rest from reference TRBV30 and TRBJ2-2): SQTIHQWPATLVQPVGSPLSLECTVEGTSNPNLYWYRQAAGRGLQLLFYSVGIGQISSEVPQNLSASRPQDRQFILSSKKLLLSDSGFYLCAWSRLSGITANTGELFFGEGSRLTVL.

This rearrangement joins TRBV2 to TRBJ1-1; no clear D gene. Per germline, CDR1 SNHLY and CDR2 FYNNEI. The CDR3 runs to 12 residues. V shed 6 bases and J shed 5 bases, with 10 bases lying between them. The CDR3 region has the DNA TGTGCCAGCAGGGAGGAACGGACTGAAGCTTTCTTT. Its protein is CASREERTEAFF.

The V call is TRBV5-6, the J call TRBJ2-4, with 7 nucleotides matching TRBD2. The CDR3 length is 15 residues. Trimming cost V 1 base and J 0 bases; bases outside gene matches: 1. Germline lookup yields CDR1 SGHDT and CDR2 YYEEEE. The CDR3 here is CASSLWGGAKNIQYF. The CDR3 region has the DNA TGTGCCAGCAGCTTGTGGGGGGGAGCCAAAAACATTCAGTACTTC.

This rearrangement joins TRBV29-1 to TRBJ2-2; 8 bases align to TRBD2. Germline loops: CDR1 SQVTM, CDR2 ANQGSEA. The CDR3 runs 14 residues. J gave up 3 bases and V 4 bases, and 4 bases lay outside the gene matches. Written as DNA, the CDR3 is TGCAGCGTTGCGGATAGCGGGGACACCGGGGAGCTGTTTTTT. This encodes CSVADSGDTGELFF.

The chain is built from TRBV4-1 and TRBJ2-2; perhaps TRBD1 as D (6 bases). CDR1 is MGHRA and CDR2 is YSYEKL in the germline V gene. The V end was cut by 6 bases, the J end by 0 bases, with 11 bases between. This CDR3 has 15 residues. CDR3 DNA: TGCGCCAGCAGTATTGGGACATCGAACACCGGGGAGCTGTTTTTT. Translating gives CASSIGTSNTGELFF.

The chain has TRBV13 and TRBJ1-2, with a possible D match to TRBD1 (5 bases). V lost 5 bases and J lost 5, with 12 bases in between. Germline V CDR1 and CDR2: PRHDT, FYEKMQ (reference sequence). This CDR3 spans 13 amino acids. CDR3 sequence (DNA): TGTGCCAGCAGCCTAAGTCGGGGGTATGGCTACACCTTC. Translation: CASSLSRGYGYTF.